The entry that follows covers one TCR beta chain sequence. The data were obtained in a study of blood T cell repertoires in COVID-19. Study details: Both acute and convalescent COVID-19 samples were obtained from the United States, Italy and Spain. Sample material is recorded as cDNA or gDNA derived from T cells, B-cell-depleted T cells, or PBMCs.

Germline values: CDR1 ENHRY, CDR2 SYGVKD. This CDR3 has 13 residues. Trimming at V came to 7 bases and at J to 7 bases, leaving 8 bases not matched to a gene. Original methodology: It was from reference gene primer amplification that nucleated cell counts were estimated. TCRdb's table, derived via immunoSEQ multiplex PCR, lists solely in-frame clones and lacks some. V and J calls and clone size are given by that table; D and trimming were obtained from the DNA. The profile covers 30,000 to 35,000 clones, with 83% appearing a single time and approximately 4% taken by the ten largest. V and J are TRBV10-3 and TRBJ1-2, with 8 bases fitting TRBD1. Sequenced sample: peripheral blood. The sequence was obtained from a man between 45 and 60 years old with acute or convalescent COVID-19. The CDR3 here is CAITLDRAAGYTF. In DNA form, the CDR3 reads TGTGCCATCACCCTGGACAGGGCGGCTGGCTACACCTTC.